Presented here are 5 T cell receptor beta chains from one specimen sequenced in a study of blood T cell repertoires in COVID-19. Assay used: immunoSEQ multiplex PCR; TCRdb lists only in-frame clones, some missing. The data show some 170,000 clones, with more than 65% seen just once and 13% to 15% held by the top ten. Sequenced: PBMCs or T cells enriched from blood (not recorded which). These receptor sequences come from a middle-aged man who had recovered from COVID-19.

As concerns this clone: The sample has other DNA sequences that encode this CDR3 too. This sequence joins TRBV7-9 and TRBJ1-1; D perhaps matches TRBD1 (6 bases). Germline assignment: CDR1 SEHNR and CDR2 FQNEAQ (reference sequence). The CDR3 loop spans 13 amino acids. Trimming took 6 bases from V and 1 from J, leaving 9 bases between them. For the CDR3, the DNA is TGTGCCAGCAGTTTGGGACAGAACACTGAAGCTTTCTTT. The encoded protein is CASSLGQNTEAFF.

The gene calls are TRBV12-3 or TRBV12-4 and TRBJ2-1, with D maybe TRBD2 (6 bases). The CDR3 is 11 residues long. V was pared by 7 bases and J by 8 bases, with 9 bases between. In nucleotides, the CDR3 is TGTGCCAGCACGCGGGGCTATGAGCAGTTCTTC. This codes for CASTRGYEQFF.

This sequence joins TRBV5-1 and TRBJ2-7, with D possibly TRBD2 on 5 matching bases. From germline, CDR1 is SGHRS and CDR2 YFSETQ. This CDR3 spans 13 amino acids. The V end lost 4 bases, the J end lost 3 bases, and 11 bases lay between the germline ends. CDR3 DNA: TGCGCCAGCAGCCAAGGACTGAACTACGAGCAGTACTTC. This sequence encodes CASSQGLNYEQYF.

Remarks on this clone: A read error may account for a junction end that differs from germline. The chain is built from TRBV12-3 or TRBV12-4 and TRBJ1-1; 8 bases align to TRBD1. There are 13 residues in the CDR3. The CDR3 DNA reads TGTGCCAGCAGTTTAGTAGTACAGGGGGGAGAGAACTTT. This translates into CASSLVVQGGENF.

V gene TRBV3-1 (or the pseudogene TRBV3-2) combines with J gene TRBJ1-5, with unresolved D. The V gene lost 3 bases and the J gene lost 4 bases, with 4 bases spanning the gap. Germline V lookup: CDR1 LGHDT, CDR2 YNNKEL (reference sequence). The CDR3 sequence is 12 residues long. In DNA form, the CDR3 reads TGTGCCAGCAGCCACCCTAATCAGCCCCAGCATTTT. This gives the protein CASSHPNQPQHF.